This entry features one T cell receptor beta chain sequence. The sample comes from a study of blood T cell repertoires in COVID-19. Here immunoSEQ multiplex PCR was the method, and the copy in TCRdb shows in-frame clones only, minus some. The sample includes around 200,000 clones, roughly 86% of them seen just once. CDR1 is SGHAT and CDR2 is FQDESV in the germline V gene (reference sequence). There are 15 residues in the CDR3. Trimming cost V 2 bases and J 7 bases; bases outside gene matches: 5. The clonotype originates from a man aged 35 to 55 with acute COVID-19. Sequencing input: PBMCs or T cells enriched from blood (not recorded which). The rearrangement uses TRBV11-1 and TRBJ2-1; 10 nucleotides line up with TRBD1. CDR3 amino acids: CASSLRDRGGNEQFF. In DNA, the CDR3 is TGTGCCAGCAGCTTACGGGACAGGGGTGGGAATGAGCAGTTCTTC.